Here is one TCR beta chain with its context. This entry comes from a study of blood T cell repertoires in COVID-19. The J segment lost 3 bases and the V segment lost 5 bases, leaving 11 bases of the junction unmatched. The CDR3 contains 16 residues. Germline V CDR1 and CDR2: SEHNR, FQNEAQ (reference sequence). Authors' analysis steps: Nucleated cell counts were estimated from reference gene primer amplification. Data came from immunoSEQ multiplex PCR; TCRdb stores just in-frame clones and leaves some out. The V and J calls and clone size were taken over from that table, and D and trimming were inferred from the DNA. The sample shows about 120,000 clones, around four fifths of them seen only once.

The clonotype comes from a man between 65 and 85 years old with active or convalescent COVID-19. The chain has TRBV7-9 and TRBJ1-1, with TRBD1 matching over 8 bases. Material for sequencing was peripheral blood. CDR3 in amino acids: CASSTRPGGEYTEAFF. CDR3 bases: TGTGCCAGCAGCACCCGTCCAGGGGGCGAGTACACTGAAGCTTTCTTT.